The rows below give T cell receptor beta chains drawn from one sample of a study of PD-1 and CTLA-4 blockade in melanoma. Using immunoSEQ multiplex PCR, the repertoire was profiled, and TCRdb retains in-frame clones only, with some absent. The table has around 29,000 clones, 85% to 90% seen once. This sample comprised CD8+ T cells from peripheral blood, obtained before anti-PD-1 treatment. These receptors all stem from a human donor with melanoma. The CDR3 runs from the conserved cysteine through the conserved F or W. Fields, in order: J gene, D gene, clone size, V gene, CDR3 DNA, CDR3 protein. A D gene is named only where the DNA matches it firmly. Some rows have no size entry. The others give once, few or many, or a class for an expanded clone.

>TRBJ2-1|TRBD1|-|TRBV6-5
TGTGCCAGCAGTTACCCGGACAGGGGGGACAATGAGCAGTTCTTC
CASSYPDRGDNEQFF
>TRBJ2-1|TRBD2|once|TRBV5-1
TGCGCCAGCACCCCTAGCGGGGGCTACAATGAGCAGTTCTTC
CASTPSGGYNEQFF
>TRBJ2-2|TRBD2|once|TRBV4-1
TGCGCCAGCAGCTCCCGACTAGCGGGGAACACCGGGGAGCTGTTTTTT
CASSSRLAGNTGELFF
>TRBJ2-2|TRBD1|-|TRBV4-2
TGTGCCAGCAGCCCAGGGACAGGGGACACCGGGGAGCTGTTTTTT
CASSPGTGDTGELFF
>TRBJ2-5|TRBD2|-|TRBV4-1
TGCGCCAGCAGCCAGGCGGGGGGCCGGGAGACCCAGTACTTC
CASSQAGGRETQYF
>TRBJ1-6|TRBD1|-|TRBV27
TGTGCCAGCAGTCCCCAGGGGGCAGGTTCACCCCTCCACTTT
CASSPQGAGSPLHF
>TRBJ2-1|TRBD2|-|TRBV9
TGTGCCAGCAGCCCTCTAGCGGGAACAGAGTATGAGCAGTTCTTC
CASSPLAGTEYEQFF
>TRBJ2-1|-|-|TRBV4-1
TGCGCCAGCAGCCTAAGGCGGGATGAGCAGTTCTTC
CASSLRRDEQFF
>TRBJ2-1|TRBD1|once|TRBV29-1
TGCAGCGTTGAAGCCGGGACAGGGGTGTGGAATGAGCAGTTCTTC
CSVEAGTGVWNEQFF
>TRBJ2-1|-|-|TRBV6-5
TGTGCCAGCAGTTTCAGGAGCTCCTACAATGAGCAGTTCTTC
CASSFRSSYNEQFF
>TRBJ1-1|-|-|TRBV3-1/TRBV3-2
TGTGCCAGCAGCCAAGGAGGGGGGACTGAAGCTTTCTTT
CASSQGGGTEAFF